This passage covers 24 T cell receptor beta chains from one sample sequenced in a study of beta chain features in type 1 diabetes. Investigators reverse transcribed all isolated RNA, so they sequenced expressed TCRB transcripts. Measured with immunoSEQ multiplex PCR; TCRdb has only the in-frame clones, and not every one. The data hold approximately 280,000 clones, with 15% observed a single time. Study observations and caveats: Patients with Type 1 diabetes showed moderately but significantly shorter TCRB CDR3s in all four CD4+ subsets.

No antigens are known for them. The source material was naive CD4+ T cells from blood. These receptors were taken from a man aged 18 to 29 with type 1 diabetes.

The J gene is TRBJ2-7, the V gene TRBV5-1; TRBD2 matches at 9 bases. Per the germline V gene, CDR1 is SGHRS and CDR2 is YFSETQ. The CDR3 runs 16 residues. The ends lost 0 bases at V and 3 bases at J; junction bases unmatched: 7. CDR3 protein: CASSLAASGILYEQYF. The CDR3 DNA reads as TGCGCCAGCAGCTTGGCGGCTAGCGGGATTCTCTACGAGCAGTACTTC.

This clone appeared a few times. This chain uses TRBV10-3 with TRBJ1-2, with 7 bases matching TRBD1. V was clipped by 7 bases and J by 7 bases; unmatched bases: 15. There are 15 residues in the CDR3. From germline, CDR1 is ENHRY and CDR2 SYGVKD. CDR3 DNA: TGTGCCATCACCTCCGAGGGGGCAGACTGGAGTGGCTACACCTTC. Its translation: CAITSEGADWSGYTF.

The chain joins TRBV28 to TRBJ2-5, with TRBD1 identical over 10 bases. V lost 5 bases and J lost 3; bases outside the gene matches: 9. The length of the CDR3 is 16 residues. Germline V CDR1 and CDR2: MDHEN, SYDVKM. The CDR3: CASSISGQGKKETQYF. The CDR3 DNA reads TGTGCCAGCAGTATTTCGGGACAGGGGAAGAAAGAGACCCAGTACTTC.

The V call is TRBV7-2, the J call TRBJ2-6, with 10 bases aligning to TRBD1. CDR1 and CDR2 from the germline V gene are SGHTA and FQGNSA. V trimming: 5 bases; J trimming: 4 bases; junction bases outside the gene matches: 14. The CDR3 length is 19 residues. The CDR3 is CASSRPHRTGGAGANVLTF. The CDR3 DNA reads TGTGCCAGCAGCCGACCTCATCGGACAGGGGGGGCCGGGGCCAACGTCCTGACTTTC.

A single count supports this clone. The chain links TRBV5-4 to TRBJ2-7, with D maybe TRBD2 (6 bases). The germline gives CDR1 SGHNT, CDR2 YYREEE (reference sequence). The CDR3 covers 14 residues. V shed 1 base and J shed 4 bases, with 12 bases lying between them. The CDR3 region is CASSLFGGVYEQYF. CDR3 DNA: TGTGCCAGCAGCTTGTTCGGGGGAGTTTACGAGCAGTACTTC.

This clone was detected only a few times. This chain links TRBV27 with TRBJ2-7, with 8 bases aligning to TRBD2. Germline lookup yields CDR1 MNHEY and CDR2 SMNVEV (reference sequence). The CDR3 has 14 residues. J was trimmed by 1 base and V by 5 bases; bases with no gene match: 4. The CDR3 protein is CASSPRGGSYEQYF. The CDR3 bases are TGTGCCAGCAGTCCTCGGGGGGGGTCCTACGAGCAGTACTTC.

The V gene is TRBV29-1, the J gene TRBJ2-5, with D possibly matching TRBD1 (5 bases). The CDR3 covers 13 residues. CDR1 SQVTM and CDR2 ANQGSEA come from the germline V gene. With 3 bases removed from V and 5 bases from J, the gap between germline ends came to 13 bases. The CDR3 spells CSVEGRVGETQYF. The CDR3 nucleotides are TGCAGCGTTGAGGGCAGGGTGGGGGAGACCCAGTACTTC. Complete variable domain (other parts from reference TRBV29-1 and TRBJ2-5): SAVISQKPSRDICQRGTSLTIQCQVDSQVTMMFWYRQQPGQSLTLIATANQGSEATYESGFVIDKFPISRPNLTFSTLTVSNMSPEDSSIYLCSVEGRVGETQYFGPGTRLLVL.

This clone appeared a few times. This sequence joins TRBV5-1 and TRBJ2-7, with a tentative D call TRBD2 (5 bases). The CDR3 runs to 15 residues. Germline lookup yields CDR1 SGHRS and CDR2 YFSETQ. Deletions cut 1 base from V and 0 bases from J, with 11 bases between. DNA for the CDR3: TGCGCCAGCAGCTTGAATGAGGGCAGCTCCTACGAGCAGTACTTC. Translated, it gives CASSLNEGSSYEQYF.

This clone occurred a few times. This chain joins TRBV30 and TRBJ1-2, with D maybe TRBD1 (6 bases). CDR1 GTSNPN and CDR2 SVGIG come from the germline V gene (reference sequence). The length of the CDR3 is 13 residues. V was pared by 5 bases and J by 2 bases, with 12 bases between. The CDR3 here is CAWARQGNYGYTF. In nucleotides, the CDR3 is TGTGCCTGGGCTAGGCAGGGGAACTATGGCTACACCTTC.

The sample holds a few counts of this clone. The chain is built from TRBV6-5 and TRBJ2-4; 11 positions agree with TRBD1. This CDR3 region has 13 residues. V trimming: 7 bases; J trimming: 6 bases; junction bases outside the gene matches: 2. CDR1 is MNHEY, CDR2 SVGAGI, per germline. The CDR3 spells CASTGQGANIQYF. The CDR3 DNA sequence: TGTGCCAGCACCGGACAGGGGGCAAACATTCAGTACTTC.

This clone was recorded a few times. The J gene is TRBJ1-5, the V gene TRBV2; perhaps TRBD1 as D (5 bases). The CDR3 length is 15 residues. V was pared by 5 bases and J by 2 bases, with 13 bases between. Germline values: CDR1 SNHLY, CDR2 FYNNEI. CDR3 nucleotide sequence: TGTGCCAGCAGTCAAGGTGCCAGGGGCAATCAGCCCCAGCATTTT. Its protein is CASSQGARGNQPQHF.

This clone has only a few counts. J is TRBJ2-7 and V is TRBV29-1; 8 bases agree with TRBD1. CDR1 is SQVTM and CDR2 is ANQGSEA in the germline V gene. V shed 4 bases and J 7 bases; nucleotides not matched to a gene: 6. This CDR3 spans 12 amino acids. CDR3 in amino acids: CSVGTGFYEQYF. DNA of the CDR3: TGCAGCGTTGGGACAGGGTTTTATGAGCAGTACTTC.

This chain connects TRBV6-6 to TRBJ2-1; TRBD1 might be the D (5 bases). This CDR3 region has 14 residues. CDR1 is MNHNY and CDR2 is SVGAGI in the germline V gene (reference sequence). V shed 5 bases and J shed 11 bases, with 19 bases lying between them. CDR3 sequence reads: CASSAYDSRVQQFF. The CDR3 nucleotides are TGTGCCAGCAGTGCGTACGACAGCAGGGTTCAGCAGTTCTTC.

The chain combines TRBV30 with TRBJ2-1; TRBD1 aligns across 10 bases. This CDR3 is 19 amino acids long. Germline loops: CDR1 GTSNPN, CDR2 SVGIG (reference sequence). V trimming: 3 bases; J trimming: 9 bases; junction bases outside the gene matches: 23. The CDR3: CAWSGDRDRGSERAREQFF. CDR3 nucleotides: TGTGCCTGGAGCGGCGACCGGGACAGGGGCTCAGAACGGGCGCGTGAGCAGTTCTTC. Looking up the rest from reference TRBV30 and TRBJ2-1 gives the full variable domain: SQTIHQWPATLVQPVGSPLSLECTVEGTSNPNLYWYRQAAGRGLQLLFYSVGIGQISSEVPQNLSASRPQDRQFILSSKKLLLSDSGFYLCAWSGDRDRGSERAREQFFGPGTRLTVL.

This clone appeared a few times. The V call is TRBV5-4, the J call TRBJ2-7, with 7 bases fitting TRBD1. Germline CDR1 is SGHNT and CDR2 is YYREEE (reference sequence). The CDR3 is 13 amino acids. Germline trimming cut 5 bases from V and 6 bases from J; bases unmatched to any gene: 8. The CDR3 reads CASRTTGAREQYF. In nucleotides, the CDR3 is TGTGCCAGCAGGACTACAGGGGCCCGCGAGCAGTACTTC.

The chain has TRBV7-9 and TRBJ2-5; D is undetermined. CDR1 and CDR2 (germline): SEHNR, FQNEAQ (reference sequence). The CDR3 has 12 residues. The V end lost 7 bases, the J end lost 3 bases, and 9 bases lay between the germline ends. The CDR3 DNA sequence: TGTGCCAGCACCTGGAGTGAAGAGACCCAGTACTTC. Translating gives CASTWSEETQYF.

This clone was counted a few times. This chain joins TRBV5-1 and TRBJ2-1, with 7 nucleotides matching TRBD2. This CDR3 is built from 15 residues. With V trimmed by 4 bases and J by 2 bases, 6 bases remained unmatched. Looked up from germline, CDR1 is SGHRS and CDR2 is YFSETQ. The CDR3 reads CASSRVAGTYNEQFF. The CDR3, as DNA: TGCGCCAGCAGCCGTGTAGCGGGCACCTACAATGAGCAGTTCTTC.

The V gene is TRBV7-2, the J gene TRBJ2-3, with 9 bases that match TRBD2. Germline V CDR1 and CDR2: SGHTA, FQGNSA. The CDR3 totals 18 residues. V was pared by 5 bases and J by 11 bases, with 23 bases of the junction left unmatched. In DNA, the CDR3 is TGTGCCAGCAGCCCCCAGCCGCCACTAACCGGGACTAGCTCGGGGCAGTATTTT. Its protein product is CASSPQPPLTGTSSGQYF.

V is TRBV7-2 and J is TRBJ2-1, with D possibly TRBD2 on 5 matching bases. This CDR3 spans 13 amino acids. Germline CDR1 SGHTA, CDR2 FQGNSA. The V end was cut by 5 bases, the J end by 10 bases, with 15 bases between. The CDR3 reads CASSRTGLREQFF. The CDR3 coding sequence is TGTGCCAGCAGCCGCACTGGACTGAGGGAGCAGTTCTTC.

This clone turned up a few times. The V gene is TRBV30, the J gene TRBJ2-7; maybe TRBD1 (5 bases). V shed 3 bases and J shed 2 bases, with 11 bases lying between them. This CDR3 has 13 residues. Germline V CDR1 and CDR2: GTSNPN, SVGIG (reference sequence). Written as DNA, the CDR3 is TGTGCCTGGAGGATCAGGGCCACCTACGAGCAGTACTTC. This translates into CAWRIRATYEQYF. The variable domain in full, with the rest retrieved from reference TRBV30 and TRBJ2-7, is SQTIHQWPATLVQPVGSPLSLECTVEGTSNPNLYWYRQAAGRGLQLLFYSVGIGQISSEVPQNLSASRPQDRQFILSSKKLLLSDSGFYLCAWRIRATYEQYFGPGTRLTVT.

This clone showed up just a few times. The CDR3 here is CASRQGGSTEAFF. Here the CDR3 DNA reads TGTGCCAGCAGGCAGGGGGGATCCACTGAAGCTTTCTTT. The V call is TRBV6-5, the J call TRBJ1-1, with 7 bases aligning to TRBD1. The length of the CDR3 is 13 residues. Trimming cost V 6 bases and J 4 bases; bases outside gene matches: 5. CDR1 and CDR2 (germline): MNHEY, SVGAGI.

This clone was seen a few times. The chain couples TRBV4-1 to TRBJ2-3; D is ambiguous. Germline V CDR1 and CDR2: MGHRA, YSYEKL. V was pared by 6 bases and J by 0 bases, with 7 bases between. The CDR3 sequence is 13 residues long. Here the CDR3 DNA reads TGCGCCAGCAGGGAGACTAGCACAGATACGCAGTATTTT. As protein: CASRETSTDTQYF.

This clone has only a few counts. The chain joins TRBV4-2 to TRBJ1-3; D gene unclear. Per germline, CDR1 LGHNA and CDR2 YNFKEQ. The length of the CDR3 is 17 residues. Trimming took off 1 base at V and 0 bases at J, with 13 bases between the two ends. The CDR3, as DNA: TGTGCCAGCAGCCAAGGATCATCAGGCTACTCTGGAAACACCATATATTTT. Its translation is CASSQGSSGYSGNTIYF.

The sample holds a few counts of this clone. The chain has TRBV10-3 and TRBJ2-1; 10 bases are a match to TRBD2. V lost 9 bases, J lost 7 bases, and 6 bases stayed unmatched. The CDR3 runs 13 residues. From germline, CDR1 is ENHRY and CDR2 SYGVKD. CDR3 protein: CAISKGLANEQFF. CDR3 DNA sequence: TGTGCCATATCCAAGGGACTAGCGAATGAGCAGTTCTTC.